Sequencing of this T cell receptor beta chain was carried out in a study of Ad26.COV2.S vaccination and SARS-CoV-2 variants. Treatment specified: some 20 received Ad26.COV2.S at low or high dose, single or two shots; 5 received placebo; per-sample allocation not given. Specimens were obtained on day 63 following the first vaccine or placebo injection. TCRdb's table, derived via immunoSEQ multiplex PCR, lists solely in-frame clones and lacks some. This repertoire shows under 300,000 clones, approximately 88% found once; its top ten account for just under 3%. Trimming took off 5 bases at V and 1 base at J, with 10 bases between the two ends. This CDR3 comprises 14 residues. In germline, CDR1 is MDHEN, CDR2 SYDVKM. Points on this clone: What it binds is unknown.

Study results and caveats: Total responses of T cells may have been underestimated by the analyses of TCR breadth and depth.

The sequence was collected from a person between 18 and 65 years old who received the Ad26.COV2.S COVID-19 vaccine or a placebo. The material was peripheral blood, obtained in a trial of Ad26.COV2.S vaccine versus placebo. This chain joins TRBV28 and TRBJ2-3; TRBD2 is a possible D gene (6 bases). The chain's CDR3 is CASSSERGTDTQYF. The DNA for the CDR3 is TGTGCCAGCAGTAGCGAGCGGGGCACAGATACGCAGTATTTT. Full variable domain (outside the CDR3, taken from reference TRBV28 and TRBJ2-3): DVKVTQSSRYLVKRTGEKVFLECVQDMDHENMFWYRQDPGLGLRLIYFSYDVKMKEKGDIPEGYSVSREKKERFSLILESASTNQTSMYLCASSSERGTDTQYFGPGTRLTVL.